This T cell receptor (beta chain) was sequenced during a study of blood T cell repertoires in COVID-19 (dated by TCRdb to 2020 to 2022). For the study in its entirety: Samples covering the acute and convalescent phases of COVID-19 were provided by collaborators in the United States, Italy and Spain. The repertoires were released in a freely available public database intended as a resource for research on the immune response to SARS-CoV-2. Deeply sampled blood TCRbeta repertoires from subjects exposed to, actively infected with, or recovered from COVID-19 were included in the dataset. Where available, HLA class I and class II types were taken from metadata supplied by the sample provider and were not determined by assay-based typing. The sample metadata nearly always contained a de-identified subject ID, COVID-19 status, age in years and sex. The samples were drawn from the first 160 participants of the ongoing ImmuneRACE study and from over 950 subjects provided by 6 global collaborators. The prospective study material was composed of cDNA or gDNA derived from T cells, B-cell-depleted T cells, or PBMCs. What the work shows at the level of the full study, not this receptor alone: The amount of clinical and demographic metadata varied by source and participant and was provided uncurated.

Cut back by 0 bases and 0 bases, the V and J ends lie 6 bases apart. Spanning cysteine to phenylalanine, the CDR3 consists of 15 amino acids. Only the CDR3 portion is preserved as DNA: 45 bases, with reading frame beginning at the first base. From a lookup of the germline V gene, CDR1 and CDR2 are MNHNS and SASEGT. Participants in the prospective study were aged about 18 to 100 years, lived in over 20 United States geographic areas, and enrolled through a virtual design. To assign participants to cohorts, the prospective study relied on clinical history that participants themselves reported in a screening survey and a study questionnaire. ImmuneRACE Cohort 3 recovered participants were defined by two consecutive negative NP/OP PCR tests, healthcare professional clearance, or symptom resolution. Mobile phlebotomists in the prospective study collected whole blood, serum and a nasopharyngeal or oropharyngeal swab from every participant. Prospective study participants could optionally give additional blood draws and questionnaires over an approximately two-month period. Blood samples from the prospective study were shipped frozen or at room temperature prior to DNA extraction.

TCRbeta CDR3 regions were amplified from genomic DNA by means of the immunoSEQ Assay, a bias-controlled multiplex PCR. Concerning the study's data processing: Within the assay, amplification of reference gene primers was used to estimate how many nucleated cells each sample contained. To quantify the absolute abundance of each unique TCRbeta CDR3 rearrangement, sequence reads were collapsed and filtered. For each sample, productive Simpson clonality was calculated by taking the square root of Simpson's diversity index across productive rearrangements. Drawn from immuneACCESS, this table holds only the in-frame rearrangements with V and J called that TCRdb kept. Clones are partly lost; checked studies trace under half to an unresolved V gene and leave the rest unexplained. Clone size and the V and J calls come from that table; the DNA yielded D and trimming. The sample table contains a few hundred thousand clones; only one count was recorded for 80% to 90% of them. The ten largest clones capture 4.3% of the sample.

On this clone: Its cognate antigen has yet to be identified. No much larger clonotype is one base removed from it; base qualities were not supplied.

The V and J genes are TRBV6-1 and TRBJ2-1; the D gene is perhaps TRBD2, on 6 matching bases. The specimen was PBMCs or T cells enriched from blood (not recorded which). This clonotype was sampled from a woman in her twenties or thirties who had recovered from COVID-19. The DNA is as follows: TGTGCCAGCAGTGAAGCTAGCGGCTCCTACAATGAGCAGTTCTTC. Its coded protein is CASSEASGSYNEQFF.